This is a list of T cell receptor beta chains from one sample in a study of T cell responses to AZD1222 COVID-19 vaccine. Libraries were prepared by immunoSEQ multiplex PCR; TCRdb keeps only in-frame clonotypes and omits some of them. The top ten clones hold 2% to 3% of a sample with some 90,000 clones, around 86% of them seen once. Sequences were derived from peripheral blood, sampled on day 0 of AZD1222 vaccination. All receptors come from an adult in good health. Each CDR3 is given with its conserved first and last residue. A D gene is named only where the DNA matches it firmly. Clone size appears in some rows only: once, few, many, or a class for an expanded clone.

d_call	clone_size	v_call	j_call	cdr3_nt	cdr3_aa
.	.	TRBV7-6	TRBJ2-3	TGTGCCAGCAGCTTAGCTGGTACGGGGAAGATTGCAGATACGCAGTATTTT	CASSLAGTGKIADTQYF
TRBD1	.	TRBV12-3/TRBV12-4	TRBJ2-7	TGTGCCAGCACCTTGACAGGGCAGTACGAGCAGTACTTC	CASTLTGQYEQYF
.	.	TRBV25-1	TRBJ1-2	TGTGCCAGCAGTGATCCCGGGACCTATGGCTACACCTTC	CASSDPGTYGYTF
.	.	TRBV11-2	TRBJ2-7	TGTGCCAGCAGCTTAGATCGTGGGGGCTACGAGCAGTACTTC	CASSLDRGGYEQYF
TRBD1	.	TRBV18	TRBJ1-4	TGTGCCAGCTCACCCCGGACAGGCACTAATGAAAAACTGTTTTTT	CASSPRTGTNEKLFF
.	.	TRBV27	TRBJ2-3	TGTGCCAGCAGTTTATCGGCGATAGCGGAGTACACAGATACGCAGTATTTT	CASSLSAIAEYTDTQYF
.	.	TRBV12-3/TRBV12-4	TRBJ1-1	TGTGCCAGCAGTTTAATAGGGGTTGATGCTTTCTTT	CASSLIGVDAFF
TRBD1	.	TRBV9	TRBJ2-3	TGTGCCAGCAGCGTTCAGGGGGCGCCTGCAGATACGCAGTATTTT	CASSVQGAPADTQYF
TRBD1	.	TRBV5-4	TRBJ2-2	TGTGCCAGCAGCCTGAGACAGGGGGCGAGCACCGGGGAGCTGTTTTTT	CASSLRQGASTGELFF
.	.	TRBV7-6	TRBJ2-1	TGTGCCAGCAGCTTAGCGGAGGGTGAGCAGTTCTTC	CASSLAEGEQFF
TRBD1	.	TRBV7-8	TRBJ2-1	TGTGCCAGCAGCTGGGACAGAAATGAGCAGTTCTTC	CASSWDRNEQFF
TRBD1	.	TRBV12-3/TRBV12-4	TRBJ2-1	TGTGCCAGCAGTTCACAGGGGTTTGGGCAGTTCTTC	CASSSQGFGQFF
.	.	TRBV5-1	TRBJ1-1	TGCGCCAGCTCCCCTGTGGGGGCTTCGAACACTGAAGCTTTCTTT	CASSPVGASNTEAFF
TRBD1	once	TRBV7-8	TRBJ1-2	TGTGCCAGCAGCCCCCGGACAGGGAAAGAGACTGGCTACACCTTC	CASSPRTGKETGYTF
.	.	TRBV20-1	TRBJ1-1	TGCAGTGCTAGTTTCGGGAGAGTTAACACTGAAGCTTTCTTT	CSASFGRVNTEAFF
TRBD1	.	TRBV3-1/TRBV3-2	TRBJ2-3	TGTGCCAGCAGCCGGGTTACAGGGGCGGGCACAGATACGCAGTATTTT	CASSRVTGAGTDTQYF
.	.	TRBV10-2	TRBJ2-5	TGCGCCAGCAGTGAACCTGACACCCGGGAGACCCAGTACTTC	CASSEPDTRETQYF
TRBD2	.	TRBV18	TRBJ2-2	TGTGCCAGCTCACCCCAAAGCGGGGTGAAGACCGGGGAGCTGTTTTTT	CASSPQSGVKTGELFF
TRBD2	.	TRBV19	TRBJ2-1	TGTGCCAGTAGTATGGGACTAGCGGGGGCCTACAATGAGCAGTTCTTC	CASSMGLAGAYNEQFF
.	.	TRBV12-3/TRBV12-4	TRBJ2-7	TGTGCCAGCAGTTCCCAGTACGAGCAGTACTTC	CASSSQYEQYF